This T cell receptor (beta chain) was sequenced during a study of blood T cell repertoires in COVID-19. Original processing methods: Reference gene primer amplification in the assay estimated nucleated cell counts. Here immunoSEQ multiplex PCR was the method, and the copy in TCRdb shows in-frame clones only, minus some. From that table come the V and J calls and clone size; the DNA was used to work out D and trimming. The table includes just over 650,000 clones, 75% to 90% detected once. The V gene's germline CDR1 is LGHDT and CDR2 YNNKEL (reference sequence). Trimming took 4 bases from V and 9 from J, leaving 19 bases between them. CDR3 length: 15 residues.

The sample was peripheral blood. The receptor was derived from a woman aged 18-29 years with acute or convalescent COVID-19. This sequence joins TRBV3-1 (or the pseudogene TRBV3-2) and TRBJ2-1; a weak D match, TRBD2 (7 bases). The CDR3 DNA reads as TGTGCCAGCAGCCCCAAATCCTTGAGGGGGGGTGAGCAGTTCTTC. Its translation is CASSPKSLRGGEQFF.